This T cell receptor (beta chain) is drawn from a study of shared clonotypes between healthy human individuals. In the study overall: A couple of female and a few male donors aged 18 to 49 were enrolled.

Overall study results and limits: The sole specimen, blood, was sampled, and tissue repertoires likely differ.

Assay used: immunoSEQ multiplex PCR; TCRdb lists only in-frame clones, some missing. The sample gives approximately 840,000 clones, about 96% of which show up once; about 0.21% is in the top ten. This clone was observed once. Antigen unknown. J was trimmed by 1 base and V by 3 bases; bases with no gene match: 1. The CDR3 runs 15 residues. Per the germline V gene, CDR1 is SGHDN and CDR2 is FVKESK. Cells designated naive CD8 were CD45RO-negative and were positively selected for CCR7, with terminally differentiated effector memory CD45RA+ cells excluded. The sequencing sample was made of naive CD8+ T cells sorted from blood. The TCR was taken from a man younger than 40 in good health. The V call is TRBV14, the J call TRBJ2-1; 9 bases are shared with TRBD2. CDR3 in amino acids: CASSQREGSYNEQFF. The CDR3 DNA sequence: TGTGCCAGCAGCCAGCGGGAGGGGTCCTACAATGAGCAGTTCTTC.